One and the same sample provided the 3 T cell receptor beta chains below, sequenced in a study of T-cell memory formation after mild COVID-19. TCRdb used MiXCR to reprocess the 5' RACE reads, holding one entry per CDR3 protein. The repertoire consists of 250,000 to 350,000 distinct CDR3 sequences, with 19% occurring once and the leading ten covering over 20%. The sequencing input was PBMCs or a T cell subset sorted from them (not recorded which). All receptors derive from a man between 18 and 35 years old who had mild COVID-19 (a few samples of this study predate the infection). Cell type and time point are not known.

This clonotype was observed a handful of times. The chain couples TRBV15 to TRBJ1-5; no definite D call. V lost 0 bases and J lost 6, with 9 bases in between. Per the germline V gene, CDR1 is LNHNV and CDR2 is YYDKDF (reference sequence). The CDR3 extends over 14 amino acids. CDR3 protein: CATSRDSGIQPQHF. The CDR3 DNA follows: TGTGCCACCAGCAGAGATTCTGGGATTCAGCCCCAGCATTTT.

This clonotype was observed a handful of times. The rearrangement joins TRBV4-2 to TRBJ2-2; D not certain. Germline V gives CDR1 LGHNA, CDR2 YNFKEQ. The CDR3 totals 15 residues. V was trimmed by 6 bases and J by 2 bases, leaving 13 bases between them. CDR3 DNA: TGTGCCAGCAGTGACGAAACCCTCAACACCGGGGAGCTGTTTTTT. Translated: CASSDETLNTGELFF.

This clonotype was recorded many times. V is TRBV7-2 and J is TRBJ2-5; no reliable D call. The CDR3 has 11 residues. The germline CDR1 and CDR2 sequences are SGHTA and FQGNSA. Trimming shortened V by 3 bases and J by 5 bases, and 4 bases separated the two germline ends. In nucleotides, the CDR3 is TGTGCCAGCAGCTTCCACGAGACCCAGTACTTC. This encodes CASSFHETQYF.